This T cell receptor beta chain originates from a study of blood T cells in healthy people across ages. General study results and limits: Strongly correlated with naive T cell percentage was TCR beta diversity. Roughly linear declines in TCR beta diversity per million T cells occurred with age.

This clonotype occurred a few times. Its cognate antigen is unknown. Healthy Caucasian individuals from Russia aged about 6 to 95 served as donors. Combining a sample-barcoded 5' primer with a J-beta primer mix, a second PCR ran for about 6 to 11 cycles. A template-switch adaptor that had 12 random nucleotides put a tag on each cDNA molecule. MiXCR was run by TCRdb on the 5' RACE reads, yielding one entry per CDR3 protein. The table lists roughly 800,000 distinct CDR3 sequences, roughly 60% of them singletons. This CDR3 has 14 residues. From germline, CDR1 is MNHEY and CDR2 SVGEGT. J was trimmed by 9 bases and V by 10 bases; bases with no gene match: 12.

This TCR came from a man aged 30-40 years in good health. This chain joins TRBV6-2 or TRBV6-3 and TRBJ2-7, with 13 bases that match TRBD2. The specimen was blood. For the CDR3, the DNA is TGTGCCACCCCAACCGGGACTAGCGGGAAAGGGCAGTACTTC. Translated: CATPTGTSGKGQYF.